The rows below give T cell receptor beta chains drawn from one sample of a study of T-cell memory formation after mild COVID-19. TCRdb processed the 5' RACE reads anew with MiXCR; each CDR3 protein has one entry. Of a few hundred thousand distinct CDR3 sequences listed, roughly 22% are singletons. The sample comprised PBMCs or a T cell subset sorted from them (not recorded which). These receptors were obtained from an adult woman who had mild COVID-19 (a few samples of this study predate the infection). Cell type and time point are not known. CDR3s include the opening cysteine and the closing phenylalanine or tryptophan. D genes are given only for firm matches. Expanded clones are given a class, and other clones once, few, many or no size at all.

DNA,CDR3,J,V,size,D
TGTGCCAGCGGCCGGGACTCCACCTACAATGAGCAGTTCTTC,CASGRDSTYNEQFF,TRBJ2-1,TRBV7-3,few,NA
TGTGCCAGCAGCTTAGCGACAGGGCTGAACACTGAAGCTTTCTTT,CASSLATGLNTEAFF,TRBJ1-1,TRBV7-8,many,TRBD1
TGCGCCAGCAGCCAAGATAAGAGGGACGAGCAGTACTTC,CASSQDKRDEQYF,TRBJ2-7,TRBV4-3,NA,NA
TGCGCCAGCAGCTTGGGACAGGCGTCAGGGGTGGATACGCAGTATTTT,CASSLGQASGVDTQYF,TRBJ2-3,TRBV5-1,few,NA
TGCGCCAGCAGCTTGGTAGTGTTAGCTCCTGAGCAGTTCTTC,CASSLVVLAPEQFF,TRBJ2-1,TRBV5-1,few,NA
TGTGCCACCAGTGACCCAATCGGACAGGGCGACTATGGCTACACCTTC,CATSDPIGQGDYGYTF,TRBJ1-2,TRBV24-1,NA,TRBD1
TGTGCCAGCAGCTTCCGCAGGGCGGAGACCCAGTACTTC,CASSFRRAETQYF,TRBJ2-5,TRBV5-4,NA,NA
TGTGCCAGCAGCCTCAATAGCGTGGGCGAGCAGTACTTC,CASSLNSVGEQYF,TRBJ2-7,TRBV7-9,few,NA
TGTGCCAGCGTACAAGAGGGGAGTACTGGAGAGACCCAGTACTTC,CASVQEGSTGETQYF,TRBJ2-5,TRBV2,NA,NA
TGTGCCAGCAGCCAAGTGCGGGGGGTGGGGCGGACTGAAGCTTTCTTT,CASSQVRGVGRTEAFF,TRBJ1-1,TRBV14,few,NA
TGTGCCAGCAGCTTAGACGAAGGCTTCAGCCACGGCTACACCTTC,CASSLDEGFSHGYTF,TRBJ1-2,TRBV11-1,NA,NA